This record looks at one T cell receptor (beta chain) sequence and its context. What it binds is unknown. The data are from a study of beta chain features in type 1 diabetes. Study-wide context: Examination of sorted cells across all samples involved 90 million to 120 million cells.

Study-wide findings and caveats: Any role of HLA type in TCRB rearrangement remained unresolved here. Lower insertion and higher deletion counts appeared at VDJ junctions in type 1 diabetes patients.

With 3 bases clipped from V and 4 bases from J, the junction kept 8 bases outside the gene matches. This CDR3 region has 16 residues. CDR1 is SGHRS and CDR2 is YFSETQ in the germline V gene. As every portion of the isolated RNA was reverse transcribed, the sequencing read expressed TCRB transcripts. Sequencing used immunoSEQ multiplex PCR; TCRdb keeps in-frame clones, though not all of them. The sample yields 300,000 to 350,000 clones, 7% to 9% seen once. The collection from each donor was one heparinised blood draw averaging approximately 110 mL. This TCR derives from a woman under 30 in good health. This chain connects TRBV5-1 to TRBJ2-1; 9 nucleotides match TRBD1. The sample was central memory CD4+ T cells from blood. Written as DNA, the CDR3 is TGCGCCAGCAGCTCGGGAACAGGGGGCTTATACAATGAGCAGTTCTTC. Translating gives CASSSGTGGLYNEQFF.